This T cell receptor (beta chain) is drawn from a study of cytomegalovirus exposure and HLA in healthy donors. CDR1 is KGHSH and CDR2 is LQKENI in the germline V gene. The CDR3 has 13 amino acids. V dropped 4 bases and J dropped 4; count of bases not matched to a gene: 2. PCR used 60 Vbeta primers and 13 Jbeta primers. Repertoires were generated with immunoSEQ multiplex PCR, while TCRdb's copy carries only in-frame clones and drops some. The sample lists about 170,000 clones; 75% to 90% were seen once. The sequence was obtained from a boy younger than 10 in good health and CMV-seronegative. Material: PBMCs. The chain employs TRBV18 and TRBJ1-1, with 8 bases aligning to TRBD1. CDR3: CASSRDRTTEAFF. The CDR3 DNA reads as TGTGCCAGCTCACGGGACAGGACCACTGAAGCTTTCTTT.